This is a list of T cell receptor gamma chains from one sample in a study of Vδ1+ human thymocytes. TCRdb re-called the multiplex PCR reads with CATT. Among tens of thousands of gamma-chain clones, around 20% were seen once, and the ten largest hold around 2%. The sequenced sample consisted of Vdelta1+ gamma-delta thymocytes from the thymus. The receptors were sampled from a girl in the first two years of life who had congenital heart surgery. The CDR3 runs from the conserved cysteine through the conserved F or W. Some rows have no size entry. The others give once, few or many, or a class for an expanded clone.

V gene: TRGV2
clone size: .
J gene: TRGJP2
CDR3 DNA: TGTGCCACCTGGGACTTAATCCATAGTAGTGATTGGATCAAGACGTTT
CDR3 protein: CATWDLIHSSDWIKTF

V gene: TRGV3
clone size: few
J gene: TRGJ1/TRGJ2
CDR3 DNA: TGTGCCACCTGGGGCCATTATTATAAGAAACTCTTT
CDR3 protein: CATWGHYYKKLF

V gene: TRGV8
clone size: .
J gene: TRGJ1/TRGJ2
CDR3 DNA: TGTGCCACCTGGGATAGTTGGGGAGAGTATAAGAAACTCTTT
CDR3 protein: CATWDSWGEYKKLF

V gene: TRGV9
clone size: .
J gene: TRGJ1/TRGJ2
CDR3 DNA: TGTGCCTTGTGGGAGCCCCTACATCCCCATAAGAAACTCTTT
CDR3 protein: CALWEPLHPHKKLF

V gene: TRGV9
clone size: medium-sized
J gene: TRGJ1/TRGJ2
CDR3 DNA: TGTGCCTTGTGGGAGATGAATTATTATAAGAAACTCTTT
CDR3 protein: CALWEMNYYKKLF

V gene: TRGV9
clone size: .
J gene: TRGJP1
CDR3 DNA: TGTGCCTTGTGGGACACCACTGGTTGGTTCAAGATATTT
CDR3 protein: CALWDTTGWFKIF

V gene: TRGV9
clone size: few
J gene: TRGJ1/TRGJ2
CDR3 DNA: TGTGCCTTGTGGGAGGTGCCCGATTATAAGAAACTCTTT
CDR3 protein: CALWEVPDYKKLF

V gene: TRGV8
clone size: .
J gene: TRGJ1/TRGJ2
CDR3 DNA: TGTGCCACCTGGCCAAATTATTATAAGAAACTCTTT
CDR3 protein: CATWPNYYKKLF

V gene: TRGV9
clone size: .
J gene: TRGJ1/TRGJ2
CDR3 DNA: TGTGCCTTGTGGGAGGTTGTGCATTATAAGAAACTCTTT
CDR3 protein: CALWEVVHYKKLF

V gene: TRGV4
clone size: few
J gene: TRGJ1/TRGJ2
CDR3 DNA: TGTGCCACCTGGGCTTCCAGTGATAAGAAACTCTTT
CDR3 protein: CATWASSDKKLF

V gene: TRGV4
clone size: .
J gene: TRGJ1/TRGJ2
CDR3 DNA: TGTGCCACCTGGGATGGGCCGAGGCACGACTATAAGAAACTCTTT
CDR3 protein: CATWDGPRHDYKKLF

V gene: TRGV2
clone size: .
J gene: TRGJP2
CDR3 DNA: TGTGCCACCTGGGACGGGCAAAGTAGTAGTGATTGGATCAAGACGTTT
CDR3 protein: CATWDGQSSSDWIKTF

V gene: TRGV2
clone size: .
J gene: TRGJ1/TRGJ2
CDR3 DNA: TGTGCCACCTGGGACGGGCCGGATGTGAATTATAAGAAACTCTTT
CDR3 protein: CATWDGPDVNYKKLF

V gene: TRGV8
clone size: few
J gene: TRGJ1/TRGJ2
CDR3 DNA: TGTGCCACCTGGGATCACCGGAATGGTAAACTCTTT
CDR3 protein: CATWDHRNGKLF

V gene: TRGV8
clone size: few
J gene: TRGJ1/TRGJ2
CDR3 DNA: TGTGCCACCTGGGACCCCCAGTATAAGAAACTCTTT
CDR3 protein: CATWDPQYKKLF

V gene: TRGV2
clone size: .
J gene: TRGJ1/TRGJ2
CDR3 DNA: TGTGCCACCTGGGATAGAGAAGAGGCTCTTTATTATAAGAAACTCTTT
CDR3 protein: CATWDREEALYYKKLF

V gene: TRGV9
clone size: .
J gene: TRGJ1/TRGJ2
CDR3 DNA: TGTGCCTTGTGGGAGAAACTTGGGGCCCAAAACCCCAATTATTATAAGAAACTCTTT
CDR3 protein: CALWEKLGAQNPNYYKKLF

V gene: TRGV4
clone size: .
J gene: TRGJ1/TRGJ2
CDR3 DNA: TGTGCCACCTGGGATGGGGTTTACTATAAGAAACTCTTT
CDR3 protein: CATWDGVYYKKLF

V gene: TRGV2
clone size: .
J gene: TRGJ1/TRGJ2
CDR3 DNA: TGTGCCACCTGGGACAGGCTATCGCAGAATTATTATAAGAAACTCTTT
CDR3 protein: CATWDRLSQNYYKKLF

V gene: TRGV2
clone size: medium-sized
J gene: TRGJ1/TRGJ2
CDR3 DNA: TGTGCCACCTGGGACGGATCGAATTATTATAAGAAACTCTTT
CDR3 protein: CATWDGSNYYKKLF

V gene: TRGV2
clone size: few
J gene: TRGJ1/TRGJ2
CDR3 DNA: TGTGCCACCTGGGATGGGGGCGGTAAGAAACTCTTT
CDR3 protein: CATWDGGGKKLF

V gene: TRGV3
clone size: .
J gene: TRGJP2
CDR3 DNA: TGTGCCACCGATAAAAATAGTAGTGATTGGATCAAGACGTTT
CDR3 protein: CATDKNSSDWIKTF

V gene: TRGV4
clone size: few
J gene: TRGJP
CDR3 DNA: TGTGCCACCTGGGTCCAGTTGGGCAAAAAAATCAAGGTATTT
CDR3 protein: CATWVQLGKKIKVF

V gene: TRGV4
clone size: few
J gene: TRGJ1/TRGJ2
CDR3 DNA: TGTGCCACCTGGGATGGGCCCCTGGGTTATTATAAGAAACTCTTT
CDR3 protein: CATWDGPLGYYKKLF

V gene: TRGV9
clone size: few
J gene: TRGJ1/TRGJ2
CDR3 DNA: TGTGCCTTGTGGGAGCCCTGGCCCCAGAAACTCTTT
CDR3 protein: CALWEPWPQKLF

V gene: TRGV8
clone size: few
J gene: TRGJP2
CDR3 DNA: TGTGCCACCTGGGCACCAAACGGCGATTGGATCAAGACGTTT
CDR3 protein: CATWAPNGDWIKTF

V gene: TRGV9
clone size: few
J gene: TRGJ1/TRGJ2
CDR3 DNA: TGTGCCTCGCGGAATTATTATAAGAAACTCTTT
CDR3 protein: CASRNYYKKLF

V gene: TRGV9
clone size: few
J gene: TRGJ1/TRGJ2
CDR3 DNA: TGTGCCTTGTGGGAGAACTTTAGGCGTGCGAATTATTATAAGAAACTCTTT
CDR3 protein: CALWENFRRANYYKKLF

V gene: TRGV2
clone size: .
J gene: TRGJP1
CDR3 DNA: TGTGCCACCTGGGACGGGCCTACCACTGGATGGTTCAAGATATTT
CDR3 protein: CATWDGPTTGWFKIF

V gene: TRGV2
clone size: few
J gene: TRGJ1/TRGJ2
CDR3 DNA: TGTGCCACCTGGGACGGGCGTCGTTATAAGAAACTCTTT
CDR3 protein: CATWDGRRYKKLF

V gene: TRGV2
clone size: .
J gene: TRGJP1
CDR3 DNA: TGTGCCACCTGGACAAAGGGGGCTGGTTGGTTCAAGATATTT
CDR3 protein: CATWTKGAGWFKIF

V gene: TRGV3
clone size: .
J gene: TRGJ1/TRGJ2
CDR3 DNA: TGTGCCACCTGGGACTCCACCTATAAGAAACTCTTT
CDR3 protein: CATWDSTYKKLF

V gene: TRGV2
clone size: few
J gene: TRGJ1/TRGJ2
CDR3 DNA: TGTGCCACCTGGGACGGGCCGAATAAGAAACTCTTT
CDR3 protein: CATWDGPNKKLF

V gene: TRGV9
clone size: .
J gene: TRGJP2
CDR3 DNA: TGTGCCTTGTGGGAGGGTCGGGTCAAGACGTTT
CDR3 protein: CALWEGRVKTF